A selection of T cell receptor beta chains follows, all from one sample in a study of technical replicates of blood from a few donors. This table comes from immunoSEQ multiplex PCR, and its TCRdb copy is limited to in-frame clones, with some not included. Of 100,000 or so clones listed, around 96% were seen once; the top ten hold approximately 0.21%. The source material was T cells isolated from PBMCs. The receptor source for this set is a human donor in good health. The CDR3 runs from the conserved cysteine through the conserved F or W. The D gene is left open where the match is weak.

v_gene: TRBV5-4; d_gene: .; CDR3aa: CASSFQNTGELFF
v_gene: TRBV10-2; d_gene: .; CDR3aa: CASRARTRGEDEQFF
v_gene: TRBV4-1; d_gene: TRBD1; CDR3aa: CASSPMPGQGATNEKLFF
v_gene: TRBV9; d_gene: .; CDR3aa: CASSVAQANSGNTIYF
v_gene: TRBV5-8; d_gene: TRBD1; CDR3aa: CASRRSGGGLNQPQHF
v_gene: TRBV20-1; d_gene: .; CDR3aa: CSGQSTDTQYF
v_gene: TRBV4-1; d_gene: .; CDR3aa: CASSQDVPNLNYEQYF
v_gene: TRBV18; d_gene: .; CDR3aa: CASSPRDSDYNEQFF
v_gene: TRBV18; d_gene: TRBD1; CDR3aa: CASSPRGPRSGANVLTF
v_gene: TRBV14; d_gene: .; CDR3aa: CASSQAPGNGYTF
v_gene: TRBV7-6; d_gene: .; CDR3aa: CASSLEAGQGEQYF
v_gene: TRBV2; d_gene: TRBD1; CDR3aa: CASSEATGGASNEQFF
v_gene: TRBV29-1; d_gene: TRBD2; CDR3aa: CSVGTSGNTGELFF
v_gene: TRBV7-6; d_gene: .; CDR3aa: CASSPRVSGDYGYTF
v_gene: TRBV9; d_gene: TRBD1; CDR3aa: CASSVGQSLGETEAFF
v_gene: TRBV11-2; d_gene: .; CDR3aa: CASSLVGSGTDTQYF
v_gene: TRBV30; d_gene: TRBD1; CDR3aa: CAWSVGQGAYEQYF
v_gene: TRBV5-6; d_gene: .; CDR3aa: CASSLVRQGSYGYTF
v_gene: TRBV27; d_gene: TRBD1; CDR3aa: CASSLFRDRPYGYTF
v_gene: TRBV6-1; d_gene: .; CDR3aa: CASRKLTNEKLFF
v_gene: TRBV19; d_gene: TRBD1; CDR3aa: CASSIAGTGGTDTQYF
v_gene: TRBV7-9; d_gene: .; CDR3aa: CASITLAGSTDTQYF
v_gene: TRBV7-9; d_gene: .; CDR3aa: CASSLPQDLRAPLHF
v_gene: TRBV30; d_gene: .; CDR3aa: CAWTTGTRGGYTF
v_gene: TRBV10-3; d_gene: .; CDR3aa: CATKDRNSYNEQFF
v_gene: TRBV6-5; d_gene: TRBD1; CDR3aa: CASSYTDRGSYEQYF